This TCR beta chain was found in a study of T cell clones after liver transplantation. For the study at large: Post-transplant blood was tracked for graft-donor-reactive T cell clones identified in a pre-transplant mixed lymphocyte reaction. Third-party-reactive TCRbeta sequences from pre-transplant mixed lymphocyte reactions served as antigen-independent comparators. At least one year of complete immunosuppression withdrawal without enzymes over twice normal defined tolerance. Notes on the study in general: Migration into the graft, not deletion, may explain lost graft donor-reactive T cells.

Assay used: immunoSEQ multiplex PCR; TCRdb lists only in-frame clones, some missing. The sample has some 80,000 clones; 84% are singletons. About this clone itself: Its antigen is as yet unknown.

Germline CDR1 reads LNHDA; CDR2 reads SQIVND (reference sequence). V lost 4 bases to trimming and J lost 5 bases, with 14 bases between them. The CDR3 extends over 15 amino acids. The clonotype originates from a human patient who received a liver transplant. The graft donor may have given rise to some T cells. The sample was CD4+ T cells from blood, taken roughly 48 months after liver transplant. This chain links TRBV19 with TRBJ1-4; unclear D gene. The chain's CDR3 is CASSKVQPGNEKLFF. CDR3 bases: TGTGCCAGTAGTAAGGTCCAGCCCGGAAATGAAAAACTGTTTTTT.